The text below deals with one T cell receptor (beta chain). The data originate from a study of blood T cell repertoires in COVID-19. Profiled with immunoSEQ multiplex PCR; TCRdb holds only in-frame clones, not every one. The table shows some 240,000 clones, with about 90% occurring only once. V shed 4 bases, J shed 5 bases, and the junction held 4 bases outside the gene matches. Germline lookup yields CDR1 LGHDT and CDR2 YNNKEL (reference sequence). The CDR3 extends over 13 amino acids. It was within 2 weeks before study entry that exposed participants met a COVID-19 case. The chain uses TRBV3-1 (or the pseudogene TRBV3-2) and TRBJ1-1; 7 bases match TRBD1. This receptor was taken from a middle-aged woman who had been exposed to COVID-19. Sequenced material: PBMCs or T cells enriched from blood (not recorded which). The CDR3 nucleotides are TGTGCCAGCAGCCTTACACAGGGGACTGAAGCTTTCTTT. It codes for CASSLTQGTEAFF.